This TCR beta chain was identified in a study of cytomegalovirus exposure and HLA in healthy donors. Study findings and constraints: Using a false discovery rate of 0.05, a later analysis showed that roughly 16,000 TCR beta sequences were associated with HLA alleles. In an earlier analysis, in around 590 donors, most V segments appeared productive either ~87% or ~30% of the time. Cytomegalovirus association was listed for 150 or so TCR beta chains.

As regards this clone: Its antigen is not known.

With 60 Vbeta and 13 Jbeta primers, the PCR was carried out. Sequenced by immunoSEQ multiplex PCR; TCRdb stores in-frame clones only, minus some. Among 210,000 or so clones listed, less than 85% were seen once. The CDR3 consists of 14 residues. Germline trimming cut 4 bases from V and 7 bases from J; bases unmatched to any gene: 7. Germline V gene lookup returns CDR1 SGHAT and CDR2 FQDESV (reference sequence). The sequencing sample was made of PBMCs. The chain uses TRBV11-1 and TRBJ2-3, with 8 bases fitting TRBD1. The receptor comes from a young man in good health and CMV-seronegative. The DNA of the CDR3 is TGTGCCAGCAGCTCCCGGACAGGGTCAAATACGCAGTATTTT. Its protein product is CASSSRTGSNTQYF.